A selection of T cell receptor beta chains follows, all from one sample in a study of T cell responses to AZD1222 COVID-19 vaccine. Sequencing used immunoSEQ multiplex PCR; TCRdb keeps in-frame clones, though not all of them. The sample contains tens of thousands of clones, almost 90% of which appear only once. Here the sequenced sample was peripheral blood, taken 28 days after the second AZD1222 dose. These receptors were taken from an adult who received the AZD1222 COVID-19 vaccine. The CDR3 runs from the conserved cysteine through the conserved F or W. A D gene is named only where the DNA matches it firmly. Only some rows state a clone size, as once, few, many or a class for expanded clones.

j_call: TRBJ2-1
clone_size: -
v_call: TRBV7-9
d_call: TRBD1
cdr3_nt: TGTGCCAGCAGGCCAACGACAGGGAGTAGCTCCTACAATGAGCAGTTCTTC
cdr3_aa: CASRPTTGSSSYNEQFF

j_call: TRBJ1-2
clone_size: -
v_call: TRBV28
d_call: -
cdr3_nt: TGTGCCAGCAGAAGCCCCACTAGAGGCTACACCTTC
cdr3_aa: CASRSPTRGYTF

j_call: TRBJ2-2
clone_size: -
v_call: TRBV10-1
d_call: TRBD2
cdr3_nt: TGCGCCAGCAGTGAGACCTCCGGGACTAGGGTGAGCACCGGGGAGCTGTTTTTT
cdr3_aa: CASSETSGTRVSTGELFF

j_call: TRBJ1-5
clone_size: -
v_call: TRBV6-1
d_call: -
cdr3_nt: TGTGCCAGCAGTGAAGGTCACCTAAGCGTCCAGCCCCAGCATTTT
cdr3_aa: CASSEGHLSVQPQHF

j_call: TRBJ2-3
clone_size: -
v_call: TRBV19
d_call: -
cdr3_nt: TGTGCCAGTCGCTCTAGCATTGGGCCAGATACGCAGTATTTT
cdr3_aa: CASRSSIGPDTQYF

j_call: TRBJ2-1
clone_size: -
v_call: TRBV5-8
d_call: TRBD2
cdr3_nt: TGTGCCAGCAGCTGGGGGGGGATCTACAATGAGCAGTTCTTC
cdr3_aa: CASSWGGIYNEQFF

j_call: TRBJ2-7
clone_size: -
v_call: TRBV5-1
d_call: TRBD2
cdr3_nt: TGCGCCACCTCGACTAGCGACTCCTACGAGCAGTACTTC
cdr3_aa: CATSTSDSYEQYF

j_call: TRBJ2-2
clone_size: -
v_call: TRBV6-5
d_call: -
cdr3_nt: TGTGCCAGCGCGGGTGCGAACACCGGGGAGCTGTTTTTT
cdr3_aa: CASAGANTGELFF

j_call: TRBJ2-2
clone_size: -
v_call: TRBV9
d_call: -
cdr3_nt: TGTGCCAGCAGCGTAGTCTTAACCGGGGAGCTGTTTTTT
cdr3_aa: CASSVVLTGELFF

j_call: TRBJ1-1
clone_size: few
v_call: TRBV5-1
d_call: -
cdr3_nt: TGCGCCAGCAGCTTGGCAGGACACCCTGAAGCTTTCTTT
cdr3_aa: CASSLAGHPEAFF